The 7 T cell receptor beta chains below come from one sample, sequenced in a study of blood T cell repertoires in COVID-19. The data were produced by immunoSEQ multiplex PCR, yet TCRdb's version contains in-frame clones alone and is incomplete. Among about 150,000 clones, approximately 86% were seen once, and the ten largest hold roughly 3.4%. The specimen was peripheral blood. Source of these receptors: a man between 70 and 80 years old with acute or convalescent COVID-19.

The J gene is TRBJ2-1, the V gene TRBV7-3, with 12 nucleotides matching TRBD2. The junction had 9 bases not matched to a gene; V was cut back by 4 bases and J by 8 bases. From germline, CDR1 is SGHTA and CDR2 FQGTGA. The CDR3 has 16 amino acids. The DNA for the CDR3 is TGTGCCAGCAGCTCGCTAGCGGGAGGGCCAGTCCATGAGCAGTTCTTC. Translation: CASSSLAGGPVHEQFF. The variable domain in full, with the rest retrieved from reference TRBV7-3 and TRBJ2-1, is GAGVSQTPSNKVTEKGKYVELRCDPISGHTALYWYRQSLGQGPEFLIYFQGTGAADDSGLPNDRFFAVRPEGSVSTLKIQRTERGDSAVYLCASSSLAGGPVHEQFFGPGTRLTVL.

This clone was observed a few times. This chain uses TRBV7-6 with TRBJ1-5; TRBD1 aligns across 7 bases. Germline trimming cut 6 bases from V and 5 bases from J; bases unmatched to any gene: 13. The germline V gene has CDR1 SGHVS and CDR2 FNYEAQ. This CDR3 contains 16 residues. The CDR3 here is CASRPSGRGRYQPQHF. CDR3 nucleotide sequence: TGTGCCAGCAGACCTTCGGGCAGGGGGAGATATCAGCCCCAGCATTTT.

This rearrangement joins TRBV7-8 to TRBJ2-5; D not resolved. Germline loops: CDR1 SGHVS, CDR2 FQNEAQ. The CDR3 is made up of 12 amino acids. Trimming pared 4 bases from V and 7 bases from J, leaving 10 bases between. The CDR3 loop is CASSSPAGTQYF. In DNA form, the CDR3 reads TGTGCCAGCAGCTCCCCGGCAGGGACCCAGTACTTC.

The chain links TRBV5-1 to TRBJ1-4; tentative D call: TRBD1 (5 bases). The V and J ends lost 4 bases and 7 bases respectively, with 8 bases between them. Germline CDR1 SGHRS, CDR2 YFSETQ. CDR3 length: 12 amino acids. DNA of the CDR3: TGCGCCAGCAGCCCGGGGGGTGAAAAACTGTTTTTT. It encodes CASSPGGEKLFF.

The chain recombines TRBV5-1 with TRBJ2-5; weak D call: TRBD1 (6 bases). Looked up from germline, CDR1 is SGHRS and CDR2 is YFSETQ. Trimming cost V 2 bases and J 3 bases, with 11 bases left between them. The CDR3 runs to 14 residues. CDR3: CASSFGQLKETQYF. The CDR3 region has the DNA TGCGCCAGCAGCTTCGGACAGCTAAAAGAGACCCAGTACTTC.

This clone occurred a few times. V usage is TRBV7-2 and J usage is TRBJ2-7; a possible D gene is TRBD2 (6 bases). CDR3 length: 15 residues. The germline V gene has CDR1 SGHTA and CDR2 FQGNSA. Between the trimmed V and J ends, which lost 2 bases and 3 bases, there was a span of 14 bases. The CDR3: CASSLTGEGLYEQYF. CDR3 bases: TGTGCCAGCAGCTTAACGGGAGAGGGACTCTACGAGCAGTACTTC.

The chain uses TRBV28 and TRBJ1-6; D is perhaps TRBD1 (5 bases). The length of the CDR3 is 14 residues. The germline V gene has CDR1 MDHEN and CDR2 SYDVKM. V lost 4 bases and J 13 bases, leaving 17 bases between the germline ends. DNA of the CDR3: TGTGCCAGCAGTTCGGGGGTTTCTGTCTCTCCCCTCCACTTT. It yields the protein CASSSGVSVSPLHF.